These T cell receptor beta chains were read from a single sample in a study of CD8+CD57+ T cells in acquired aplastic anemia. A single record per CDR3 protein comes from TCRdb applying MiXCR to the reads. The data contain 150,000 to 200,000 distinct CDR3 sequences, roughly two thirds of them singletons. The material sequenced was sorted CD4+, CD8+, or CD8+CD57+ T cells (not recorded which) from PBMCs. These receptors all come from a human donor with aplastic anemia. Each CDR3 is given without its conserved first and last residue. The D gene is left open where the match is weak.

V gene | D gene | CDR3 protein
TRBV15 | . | ATSRDRGGNYYGYT
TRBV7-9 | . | ASSFTYYPDGYSGINYGYT
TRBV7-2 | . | ASLRAFGSYNEQF
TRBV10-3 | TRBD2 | ASAHLAGVGNEQF
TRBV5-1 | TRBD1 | ASSLTGDPEAF
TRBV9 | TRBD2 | ASSGLAGVGETQY
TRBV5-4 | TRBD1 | ASSPQGRNEKLF
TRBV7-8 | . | ASSLGGRGTDTQY
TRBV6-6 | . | ASSRRDEQY
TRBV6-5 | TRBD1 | ASSSTPGQGGNEQF
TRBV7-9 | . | ASSPTTRDGYT
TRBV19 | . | ASIGGAGDTQY
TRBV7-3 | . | ASSQQGSGNTIY
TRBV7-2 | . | ASSAQGLLGTDTQY
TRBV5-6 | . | ASSSQGITEAF
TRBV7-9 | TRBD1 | ASSRSDRGDKDEQY
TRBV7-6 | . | ASSFGEDTEAF
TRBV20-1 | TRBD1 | SARDTGEDTQY
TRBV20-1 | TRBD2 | SAYRGSGRNEQF
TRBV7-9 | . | ASSEELYGYT
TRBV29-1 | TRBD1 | SVGTGGYEQY
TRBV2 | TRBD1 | ASSQQGAQSYGYT
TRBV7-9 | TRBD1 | ASSAGTGASYEQY
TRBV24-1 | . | ATSGRPGGANTGELF
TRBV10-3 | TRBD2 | AIRDSPGLDTDTQY
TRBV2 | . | ASIQGPKNYGYT
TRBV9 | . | ASSEFEAGEQY
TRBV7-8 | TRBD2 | ASSSSASGSTDTQY
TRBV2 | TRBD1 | ASSDPGQGGQPQH
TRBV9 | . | ASSFGGRAEAF
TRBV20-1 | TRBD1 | SARDPGTGDRLLYEQF
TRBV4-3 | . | ASSQDRQVSGANVLT
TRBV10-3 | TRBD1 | ATKTGHEQY
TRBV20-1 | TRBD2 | SADGLAGTGETQY
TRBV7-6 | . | ASSPKTYNSPLH
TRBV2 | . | ASSFSGYGYT
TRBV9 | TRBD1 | ASSRSGTGLYEQY
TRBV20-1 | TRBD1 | SALNDRGHEQY
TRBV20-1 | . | SARDSAGSGEQF
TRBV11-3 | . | ASSLATGVGTQY
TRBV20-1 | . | NASEGSYSPLH
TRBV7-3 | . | ASSQGTLNEKLF
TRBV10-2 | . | ASSEYSQPQH
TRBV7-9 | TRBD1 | ASSLGGGGSPLH
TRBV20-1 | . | SASLLNTEAF
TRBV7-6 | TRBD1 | ASSPQGTGNEKLF
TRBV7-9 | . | ASSFKGGRWETQY
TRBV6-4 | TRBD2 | AGREGTSENNEQF
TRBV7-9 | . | ASSLSVSGGETQY
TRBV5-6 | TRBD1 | ASSSGTDEQY
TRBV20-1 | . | SARDQRGTVYEQY
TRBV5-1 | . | ASSFNPGWEVYNEQF
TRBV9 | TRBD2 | ASSPLGGERTDTQY